This passage covers 26 T cell receptor beta chains from one sample sequenced in a study of blood T cell repertoires in COVID-19. Measured with immunoSEQ multiplex PCR; TCRdb has only the in-frame clones, and not every one. The profile shows some 200,000 clones, more than 70% of them singletons. Specimen: peripheral blood. These receptors came from a man aged 45-65 years with COVID-19, enrolled during active disease.

This chain connects TRBV28 to TRBJ2-5; D is unresolved. The CDR3 runs 12 residues. V was shortened by 7 bases and J by 1 base, with 7 bases between the two germline ends. CDR1 is MDHEN and CDR2 is SYDVKM in the germline V gene. The DNA for the CDR3 is TGTGCCAGCAATTGGGCCCAAGAGACCCAGTACTTC. Translation: CASNWAQETQYF.

In this sample, this clone turned up once. The chain has TRBV28 and TRBJ2-7, with 9 bases fitting TRBD1. The trim removed 6 bases at V and 1 base at J, leaving 7 bases unmatched. The CDR3 covers 15 residues. Germline assignment: CDR1 MDHEN and CDR2 SYDVKM. The DNA for the CDR3 is TGTGCCAGCAGCACGACAGGGGGAAGGTCCTACGAGCAGTACTTC. This encodes CASSTTGGRSYEQYF.

On this clone itself: Other DNA sequences in the sample encode the same CDR3. The chain joins TRBV5-6 to TRBJ2-2, with 13 positions matching TRBD2. The V segment lost 4 bases and the J segment 2 bases; nucleotides outside the gene matches: 2. The CDR3 loop spans 16 amino acids. Germline assignment: CDR1 SGHDT and CDR2 YYEEEE. The CDR3 region is CASSRLAGGNTGELFF. Written as DNA, the CDR3 is TGTGCCAGCAGCCGACTAGCGGGAGGCAACACCGGGGAGCTGTTTTTT.

The chain joins TRBV21-1 to TRBJ2-7; TRBD1 is the table's D call, not checked against the DNA. TRBV21-1 is classified as a pseudogene. The CDR3 length is 11 residues. The chain's CDR3 is CASSTRTRDDF. CDR3 nucleotides: TGTGCCAGCAGCACCCGGACCAGGGATGACTTC.

The J gene is TRBJ1-2, the V gene TRBV27; D gene ambiguous. The CDR3 has 13 amino acids. Germline values: CDR1 MNHEY, CDR2 SMNVEV (reference sequence). V was pared by 4 bases and J by 5 bases, with 11 bases between. The CDR3 bases are TGTGCCAGCAGTTCGAGTAGCGGGTATGGCTACACCTTC. This sequence encodes CASSSSSGYGYTF.

The rearrangement links TRBV19 to TRBJ2-3; tentatively, D is TRBD1 (6 bases). V was cut by 5 bases and J by 3 bases, with 18 bases left in between. Germline V CDR1 and CDR2: LNHDA, SQIVND (reference sequence). The CDR3 is 16 residues long. The CDR3 DNA reads as TGTGCCAGTAGTGTTGGACAGTGGGGACCAACAGATACGCAGTATTTT. It encodes CASSVGQWGPTDTQYF.

This clone is categorized as medium-sized (0.01 to 0.1%). The genes are TRBV14 and TRBJ2-3; no clear D. V lost 4 bases to trimming and J lost 4 bases, with 12 bases between them. The CDR3 is made up of 14 amino acids. Germline V gives CDR1 SGHDN, CDR2 FVKESK. CDR3 region: CASSPTLVADTQYF. The CDR3 DNA sequence: TGTGCCAGCAGCCCCACCCTGGTAGCAGATACGCAGTATTTT. The complete variable domain, with remaining parts taken from reference TRBV14 and TRBJ2-3, reads EAGVTQFPSHSVIEKGQTVTLRCDPISGHDNLYWYRRVMGKEIKFLLHFVKESKQDESGMPNNRFLAERTGGTYSTLKVQPAELEDSGVYFCASSPTLVADTQYFGPGTRLTVL.

V is TRBV12-5 and J is TRBJ2-1; 9 bases agree with TRBD2. The CDR3 extends over 16 amino acids. Germline V CDR1 and CDR2: LGHNT, FRNRAP. Unmatched junction bases numbered 4, after V lost 4 bases and J lost 0 bases. The CDR3 region is CASGSLAGASYNEQFF. Written as DNA, the CDR3 is TGTGCTAGTGGTTCATTAGCGGGAGCCTCCTACAATGAGCAGTTCTTC.

V is TRBV30 and J is TRBJ1-1; D perhaps matches TRBD1 (6 bases). Germline V lookup: CDR1 GTSNPN, CDR2 SVGIG (reference sequence). The CDR3 loop spans 14 amino acids. Between the trimmed V and J ends, which lost 8 bases and 0 bases, there was a span of 16 bases. Here the CDR3 reads CAGFRTALNTEAFF. The CDR3 region has the DNA TGTGCCGGGTTTAGGACAGCGCTGAACACTGAAGCTTTCTTT.

The CDR3 DNA sequence: TGTGCCAGCCTAGGCTCATCACAGGGATACTATGGCTACACCTTC. Its protein product is CASLGSSQGYYGYTF. The chain recombines TRBV28 with TRBJ1-2, with D perhaps TRBD1 (6 bases). CDR3 length equals 15 residues. The germline V and J ends were trimmed by 8 bases and 3 bases, with 19 bases remaining between them. CDR1 MDHEN and CDR2 SYDVKM come from the germline V gene.

The genes are TRBV9 and TRBJ2-3; TRBD2 matches 10 bases. V was pared by 3 bases and J by 3 bases, with 7 bases of the junction left unmatched. This CDR3 has 16 amino acids. Germline values: CDR1 SGDLS, CDR2 YYNGEE. This CDR3 reads CASSETPGLATDTQYF. The CDR3 region has the DNA TGTGCCAGCAGCGAAACCCCGGGACTAGCGACAGATACGCAGTATTTT. The entire variable domain, with the rest obtained from reference TRBV9 and TRBJ2-3, is as follows: DSGVTQTPKHLITATGQRVTLRCSPRSGDLSVYWYQQSLDQGLQFLIQYYNGEERAKGNILERFSAQQFPDLHSELNLSSLELGDSALYFCASSETPGLATDTQYFGPGTRLTVL.

V and J are TRBV6-5 and TRBJ2-1; 7 nucleotides align to TRBD1. Germline lookup yields CDR1 MNHEY and CDR2 SVGAGI. The ends lost 7 bases at V and 7 bases at J; junction bases unmatched: 10. The CDR3 runs 14 residues. The DNA of the CDR3 is TGTGCCAGCAACCACGGGACAGTCCCGAATGAGCAGTTCTTC. Protein product: CASNHGTVPNEQFF.

This chain connects TRBV28 to TRBJ1-5; D not resolved. The V gene lost 4 bases and the J gene lost 6 bases, with 7 bases spanning the gap. Looked up from germline, CDR1 is MDHEN and CDR2 is SYDVKM. The CDR3 sequence is 12 residues long. DNA of the CDR3: TGTGCCAGCAGTTACGCAGGTCAGCCCCAGCATTTT. Encoded protein: CASSYAGQPQHF.

This chain links TRBV10-3 with TRBJ2-3, with 9 bases matching TRBD2. The CDR3 sequence is 16 residues long. With V trimmed by 4 bases and J by 0 bases, 5 bases remained unmatched. Per germline, CDR1 ENHRY and CDR2 SYGVKD. CDR3 sequence reads: CAISGTLAGSTDTQYF. As DNA, the CDR3 is TGTGCCATCAGTGGGACCCTAGCGGGGAGCACAGATACGCAGTATTTT.

The gene calls are TRBV7-9 and TRBJ2-3; tentative D call: TRBD2 (6 bases). The germline CDR1 and CDR2 sequences are SEHNR and FQNEAQ (reference sequence). The length of the CDR3 is 17 residues. V lost 3 bases to trimming and J lost 0 bases, with 16 bases between them. CDR3 in DNA: TGTGCCAGCAGCTTCCCCTCGCGGGGACTTAGCACAGATACGCAGTATTTT. Protein sequence: CASSFPSRGLSTDTQYF.

This clone was seen only once. The V call is TRBV5-1, the J call TRBJ2-3; 9 bases line up with TRBD2. V dropped 5 bases and J dropped 3; count of bases not matched to a gene: 7. Germline-derived CDR1 and CDR2 are SGHRS and YFSETQ. The CDR3 sequence is 15 residues long. CDR3 coding DNA: TGCGCCAGCAGTCGTAGCGGGGGTGGAACAGATACGCAGTATTTT. Its protein is CASSRSGGGTDTQYF.

This clone came up once. The chain joins TRBV28 to TRBJ2-2; a possible D gene is TRBD1 (6 bases). V was shortened by 5 bases and J by 8 bases, with 12 bases between the two germline ends. The CDR3 has 13 amino acids. Germline V gives CDR1 MDHEN, CDR2 SYDVKM. CDR3 DNA: TGTGCCAGCAGTGCCTGGGGGCTAGGGGAGCTGTTTTTT. Protein sequence: CASSAWGLGELFF. Complete variable domain (other parts from reference TRBV28 and TRBJ2-2): DVKVTQSSRYLVKRTGEKVFLECVQDMDHENMFWYRQDPGLGLRLIYFSYDVKMKEKGDIPEGYSVSREKKERFSLILESASTNQTSMYLCASSAWGLGELFFGEGSRLTVL.

This chain links TRBV11-3 with TRBJ2-7; D is perhaps TRBD1 (6 bases). Trimming stripped 5 bases from V and 6 bases from J, with 14 bases between. CDR1 is SGHNT, CDR2 YENEEA, per germline. CDR3 length: 13 residues. The CDR3 is CASSPDRFGEQYF. In DNA form, the CDR3 reads TGTGCCAGCAGCCCAGACAGGTTTGGCGAGCAGTACTTC.

This chain joins TRBV18 and TRBJ2-1; 7 bases agree with TRBD2. V gave up 3 bases and J gave up 1 base; unmatched junction bases: 9. In germline, CDR1 is KGHSH, CDR2 LQKENI. The CDR3 loop spans 17 amino acids. The DNA for the CDR3 is TGTGCCAGCTCACCTCAACCGGCGGGAGTTTCCTACAATGAGCAGTTCTTC. This encodes CASSPQPAGVSYNEQFF.

The chain combines TRBV27 with TRBJ2-4, with a possible D match to TRBD2 (6 bases). This CDR3 has 16 residues. V was pared by 5 bases and J by 6 bases, with 20 bases between. Germline V gene lookup returns CDR1 MNHEY and CDR2 SMNVEV (reference sequence). This CDR3 is CASSPRMLGGSNIQYF. CDR3 bases: TGTGCCAGCAGTCCAAGGATGTTAGGAGGGTCAAACATTCAGTACTTC.

As DNA, the CDR3 is TGTGCCAGCAGCTTAATCGGGAGCGGGGCATACAATGAGCAGTTCTTC. Translating gives CASSLIGSGAYNEQFF. This chain connects TRBV11-2 to TRBJ2-1, with 7 positions matching TRBD2. With 2 bases clipped from V and 4 bases from J, the junction kept 8 bases outside the gene matches. The germline V gene encodes CDR1 SGHAT and CDR2 FQNNGV. This CDR3 region has 16 residues.

This clone was counted ten times or more. This sequence joins TRBV7-2 and TRBJ1-5, with D possibly being TRBD1 (5 bases). The CDR3 is 16 residues long. V lost 1 base to trimming and J lost 3 bases, with 13 bases between them. Germline values: CDR1 SGHTA, CDR2 FQGNSA. The CDR3 sequence: CASSLVLGLNNQPQHF. CDR3 nucleotide sequence: TGTGCCAGCAGCTTAGTTCTGGGGCTTAACAATCAGCCCCAGCATTTT.

The chain carries TRBV7-6 and TRBJ2-3, with 9 bases lining up with TRBD2. V shed 1 base, J shed 6 bases, and the junction held 14 bases outside the gene matches. This CDR3 is 18 amino acids long. Germline V gene sequence: CDR1 SGHVS, CDR2 FNYEAQ. The DNA for the CDR3 is TGTGCCAGCAGCTTAGTTGTGGGCGGGAGGGCCCTCGGGGATACGCAGTATTTT. Its protein is CASSLVVGGRALGDTQYF.

V usage is TRBV7-6 and J usage is TRBJ1-1, with 10 bases aligning to TRBD1. V trimming: 1 base; J trimming: 1 base; junction bases outside the gene matches: 12. The CDR3 length is 19 residues. In germline, CDR1 is SGHVS, CDR2 FNYEAQ. For the CDR3, the DNA is TGTGCCAGCAGCTTAGAGAGGGGACAGGGGCCGACCTGGAACACTGAAGCTTTCTTT. Translated: CASSLERGQGPTWNTEAFF.

The rearrangement links TRBV19 to TRBJ2-7, with 9 bases that match TRBD2. The CDR3 consists of 15 residues. Trimming at V came to 3 bases and at J to 2 bases, leaving 5 bases not matched to a gene. The germline CDR1 and CDR2 sequences are LNHDA and SQIVND (reference sequence). This chain's CDR3 is CASSISGRPTYEQYF. For the CDR3, the DNA is TGTGCCAGTAGTATCAGCGGGAGGCCCACCTACGAGCAGTACTTC.

This chain links TRBV3-1 (or the pseudogene TRBV3-2) with TRBJ2-7; maybe TRBD2 (6 bases). CDR1 LGHDT and CDR2 YNNKEL come from the germline V gene (reference sequence). This CDR3 is 15 amino acids long. The V gene lost 1 base and the J gene lost 4 bases, with 14 bases spanning the gap. This CDR3 reads CASSQVSGSAYEQYF. The DNA of the CDR3 is TGTGCCAGCAGCCAAGTGTCCGGGAGTGCATACGAGCAGTACTTC.